These T cell receptor beta chains were read from a single sample in a study of OX40 agonist ivuxolimab in advanced cancers. Generated by immunoSEQ multiplex PCR, the TCRdb table keeps only in-frame clones and is missing some. The table lists around 74,000 clones, less than 85% of them singletons, with 0.5% to 0.65% in the top ten. Source: CD4+ or CD8+ T cells sorted from blood, taken in a trial of the OX40 agonist ivuxolimab. These receptors came from an adult with an advanced solid tumor such as melanoma, head and neck, liver or kidney cancer. CDR3s include the opening cysteine and the closing phenylalanine or tryptophan. D genes are given only for firm matches. Size is omitted from some rows. Given values are once, few, many or a class for expanded clones.

size	V	D	J	DNA	CDR3
-	TRBV5-1	TRBD1	TRBJ2-7	TGCGCCAGCAGCTGGGCTGCCGCGGGACAGGGAATTCGCGAGCAGTACTTC	CASSWAAAGQGIREQYF
-	TRBV14	TRBD1	TRBJ1-2	TGTGCCAGCAGCAGCGGACAGGGCTATGGCTACACCTTC	CASSSGQGYGYTF
-	TRBV5-1	TRBD1	TRBJ2-7	TGCGCCAGCAGCTTACGACAGGGGGCGTCGGCCGAGCAGTACTTC	CASSLRQGASAEQYF
-	TRBV5-1	-	TRBJ2-3	TGCGCCAGCAGCTTGGGAGAAGAGGCGCAGTATTTT	CASSLGEEAQYF
-	TRBV6-5	-	TRBJ2-5	TGTGCCAGCAGTTACTCGGCGGGGCCGAGGAAAGAGACCCAGTACTTC	CASSYSAGPRKETQYF
few	TRBV7-2	TRBD1	TRBJ1-5	TGTGCCAGCAGCCCAAACCCGGGGTTAGGGGGCTCGACAGCCCAGCATTTT	CASSPNPGLGGSTAQHF
-	TRBV7-9	-	TRBJ1-6	TGTGCCAGCGTAGGGGACTCCTATAATTCACCCCTCCACTTT	CASVGDSYNSPLHF
-	TRBV28	-	TRBJ2-7	TGTGCCAGCAGTGAGAGCTTACCTTCCTACGAGCAGTACTTC	CASSESLPSYEQYF
-	TRBV2	-	TRBJ1-2	TGTGCCAGCAGAAGTAACAACTATGGCTACACCTTC	CASRSNNYGYTF
-	TRBV9	TRBD1	TRBJ1-1	TGTGCCAGCAGCGTAACGGGACAGGGAAGCACTGAAGCTTTCTTT	CASSVTGQGSTEAFF
-	TRBV9	TRBD2	TRBJ2-5	TGTGCCAGCAGCACCCGGCCTAGCGGGGGTAAGGAGACCCAGTACTTC	CASSTRPSGGKETQYF
-	TRBV4-3	-	TRBJ1-5	TGCGCCAGCAGCCAAGCGGGGGCCCAGCCCCAGCATTTT	CASSQAGAQPQHF
few	TRBV28	-	TRBJ1-2	TGTGCCAGCACCACCGCTAGTGGGCGAGGCTACACCTTC	CASTTASGRGYTF
-	TRBV18	-	TRBJ2-2	TGTGCCAGCTCACCAGGGATCGGCGGGGAGCTGTTTTTT	CASSPGIGGELFF
-	TRBV5-4	TRBD1	TRBJ2-1	TGTGCCAGCAGCCGCCCGACAGGGTACAACAATGAGCAGTTCTTC	CASSRPTGYNNEQFF
-	TRBV28	-	TRBJ2-7	TGTGCCAGCAGTACTGCCGGGACGGACAAATACGAGCAGTACTTC	CASSTAGTDKYEQYF
-	TRBV15	-	TRBJ1-4	TGTGCCACCAGCAGAGATACCTTGGAGATAGCTAATGAAAAACTGTTTTTT	CATSRDTLEIANEKLFF
-	TRBV28	-	TRBJ2-1	TGTGCCAGCAGTTTAGGGGGCCACTCCTACAATGAGCAGTTCTTC	CASSLGGHSYNEQFF
-	TRBV27	-	TRBJ1-4	TGTGCCAGCAGCGGGGGGGGAACTAATGAAAAACTGTTTTTT	CASSGGGTNEKLFF
few	TRBV5-1	TRBD2	TRBJ2-3	TGCGCCAGCAGCTTGGGGACTAGCGGGGGGGCAGATACGCAGTATTTT	CASSLGTSGGADTQYF
-	TRBV5-1	TRBD2	TRBJ2-1	TGCGCCAGCAGCTTGGGAGGCGGTAGCGGGAGCTATGAGCAGTTCTTC	CASSLGGGSGSYEQFF
-	TRBV18	-	TRBJ2-7	TGTGCCAGCTCACCCTCCACATGGTACGGCTACGAGCAGTACTTC	CASSPSTWYGYEQYF
-	TRBV7-9	-	TRBJ1-1	TGTGCCAGCAGTCATCGACAGTTGTATGACTATAACATGAACACTGAAGCTTTCTTT	CASSHRQLYDYNMNTEAFF
-	TRBV6-6	TRBD1	TRBJ1-1	TGTGCCAGCAGCCAGACAGGGTCCTTGCTGGAAGCTTTCTTT	CASSQTGSLLEAFF
-	TRBV10-3	-	TRBJ2-3	TGTGCCATCAGTGAGTCTGAAGCATCTAGCACAGATACGCAGTATTTT	CAISESEASSTDTQYF
-	TRBV30	-	TRBJ2-4	TGTGCCTGGAGTGTATACCTCAGCCAATACTTAGCCAAAAACATTCAGTACTTC	CAWSVYLSQYLAKNIQYF
-	TRBV6-1	-	TRBJ2-7	TGTGCCAGCAGTGGGAGAGGGATTCAACTTTACGAGCAGTACTTC	CASSGRGIQLYEQYF
few	TRBV7-2	-	TRBJ2-1	TGTGCCAGCAGCTTACGTCGGGGGCCAGATGTGTATGAGCAGTTCTTC	CASSLRRGPDVYEQFF
-	TRBV2	-	TRBJ2-5	TGTGCCAGTAACAGGGACTTCAGAGAGACCCAGTACTTC	CASNRDFRETQYF
-	TRBV6-6	-	TRBJ2-7	TGTGCCAGCAGTTACCTCCGGGACTCGGCTTACGAGCAGTACTTC	CASSYLRDSAYEQYF
once	TRBV29-1	TRBD1	TRBJ2-7	TGCAGCGTGGCCTCCGGGACAGGCTACGAGCAGTACTTC	CSVASGTGYEQYF
-	TRBV18	TRBD1	TRBJ2-7	TGTGCCAGCTCACCACGCGGACCCGGGACAGGGTACGAGCAGTACTTC	CASSPRGPGTGYEQYF
-	TRBV7-9	TRBD1	TRBJ1-2	TGTGCCAGCAGCCTCGGACAGGGGGCGCGTTATGGCTACACCTTC	CASSLGQGARYGYTF
-	TRBV28	TRBD2	TRBJ2-7	TGTGCCAGCAGTGGGACCTCCGGAGGGGGAGCGGGGGGGTTATGGGAGCAGTACTTC	CASSGTSGGGAGGLWEQYF
-	TRBV7-2	-	TRBJ2-5	TGTGCCAGCAGCCCCTCATACGGTGAGACCCAGTACTTC	CASSPSYGETQYF
-	TRBV29-1	TRBD1	TRBJ2-1	TGCAGCGCACCGGGACAGGGGGCTGGCAATGAGCAGTTCTTC	CSAPGQGAGNEQFF
-	TRBV7-3	-	TRBJ1-4	TGTGCCAGCAGCTTAAGGCCGCCGGGACTGAATAATGAAAAACTGTTTTTT	CASSLRPPGLNNEKLFF
-	TRBV4-1	-	TRBJ2-3	TGCGCCAGCAGCCAAGATGGGGGACTTGGGGGCACAGATACGCAGTATTTT	CASSQDGGLGGTDTQYF
-	TRBV10-3	-	TRBJ1-4	TGTGCCATCAATAATAAGGGTATAAGTGAAAAACTGTTTTTT	CAINNKGISEKLFF
-	TRBV6-1	-	TRBJ1-2	TGTGCCAGCAGTGGCTCCCAGGGGTCCCGCCGTGGCTACACCTTC	CASSGSQGSRRGYTF
once	TRBV7-2	-	TRBJ2-5	TGTGCCAGCAGCTTTCAGGGTAGTTCGGAGACCCAGTACTTC	CASSFQGSSETQYF
-	TRBV14	-	TRBJ1-3	TGTGCCAGCAGCCGAGGACGGGGCTCTGGAAACACCATATATTTT	CASSRGRGSGNTIYF
-	TRBV28	TRBD1	TRBJ2-2	TGTGCCAGCGAGGGGGCAGGGTCAGTAAGGGAGCTGTTTTTT	CASEGAGSVRELFF
-	TRBV9	-	TRBJ2-2	TGTGCCAGCGCCCCGGGAACCTCCCGCGGGGAGCTGTTTTTT	CASAPGTSRGELFF
-	TRBV5-4	-	TRBJ2-5	TGTGCCAGCAGCCAATTGACGGGGCAAGAGACCCAGTACTTC	CASSQLTGQETQYF
-	TRBV30	TRBD1	TRBJ1-1	TGTGCCTCGGACAGGGGGCTGGAGACTGAAGCTTTCTTT	CASDRGLETEAFF
-	TRBV29-1	-	TRBJ2-3	TGCAGCGTTGGTGGTCAGAAGAGCACAGATACGCAGTATTTT	CSVGGQKSTDTQYF
-	TRBV5-6	-	TRBJ1-1	TGTGCCAGCAGCTTCACAGGGGAAGCTTTCTTT	CASSFTGEAFF
few	TRBV29-1	TRBD1	TRBJ1-2	TGCAGCGTTAACGAACGGGACAGTCTCTATGGCTACACCTTC	CSVNERDSLYGYTF
-	TRBV5-4	TRBD2	TRBJ2-7	TGTGCCAGCAGCTTAGCGGGAGGTCCCTCCTACGAGCAGTACTTC	CASSLAGGPSYEQYF
-	TRBV15	TRBD2	TRBJ2-5	TGTGCCACCAGCAGAGAACGACTAGCGGGCGCGAAGACCCAGTACTTC	CATSRERLAGAKTQYF
-	TRBV10-3	-	TRBJ1-1	TGTGCCATCAGTGAGTCGGCCAACACTGAAGCTTTCTTT	CAISESANTEAFF
-	TRBV7-6	TRBD1	TRBJ1-1	TGTGCCAGCAGCTCCAGGGGGACAGGGGTCACTGAAGCTTTCTTT	CASSSRGTGVTEAFF